This TCR beta chain was documented in a study of OX40 agonist ivuxolimab in advanced cancers. Study-wide background: Three partial responders included one hepatocellular carcinoma patient and two cutaneous melanoma patients.

V dropped 3 bases and J dropped 3 bases, with 9 bases sitting between them. The CDR3 totals 13 residues. The germline CDR1 and CDR2 sequences are SGHVS and FNYEAQ. The repertoire was sequenced with immunoSEQ multiplex PCR; TCRdb's copy has only in-frame clones and lacks some. Found here are some 78,000 clones, roughly nine tenths of them singletons; the top ten hold over 0.9%. Sequencing was performed on CD4+ or CD8+ T cells sorted from blood, taken in a trial of the OX40 agonist ivuxolimab. The chain uses TRBV7-6 and TRBJ2-7; D is possibly TRBD2 (6 bases). The receptor comes from an adult with an advanced solid tumor such as melanoma, head and neck, liver or kidney cancer. Here the CDR3 reads CASSLASDYEQYF. As DNA, the CDR3 is TGTGCCAGCAGCTTGGCTAGCGACTACGAGCAGTACTTC. The variable domain in full, with the rest retrieved from reference TRBV7-6 and TRBJ2-7, is GAGVSQSPRYKVTKRGQDVALRCDPISGHVSLYWYRQALGQGPEFLTYFNYEAQQDKSGLPNDRFSAERPEGSISTLTIQRTEQRDSAMYRCASSLASDYEQYFGPGTRLTVT.